Following are 25 T cell receptor beta chains from one sample sequenced in a study of beta chain features in type 1 diabetes. These receptors have no known antigen. Study-level results: A moderate, significant TCRB CDR3 shortening appeared in type 1 diabetes across four CD4+ subsets.

Expressed TCRB transcripts got sequenced, as all isolated RNA was reverse transcribed. Libraries were prepared by immunoSEQ multiplex PCR; TCRdb keeps only in-frame clonotypes and omits some of them. The sample records a few hundred thousand clones, 24% being singletons. The sample taken for sequencing was naive CD4+ T cells from blood. The origin of the receptors is a woman between 25 and 40 years old with type 1 diabetes.

The rearrangement uses TRBV4-1 and TRBJ2-1; D is uncertain. The germline V gene has CDR1 MGHRA and CDR2 YSYEKL. This CDR3 is 12 amino acids long. The V and J ends lost 1 base and 8 bases respectively, with 6 bases between them. The CDR3 DNA follows: TGCGCCAGCAGCCAAGTGAGGCATGAGCAGTTCTTC. Translated: CASSQVRHEQFF.

The gene calls are TRBV5-1 and TRBJ1-1; D call uncertain. Germline loops: CDR1 SGHRS, CDR2 YFSETQ. The CDR3 is 12 amino acids. V shed 0 bases and J shed 6 bases, with 6 bases lying between them. The CDR3 region is CASSLESSEAFF. In nucleotides, the CDR3 is TGCGCCAGCAGCTTGGAGAGTTCTGAAGCTTTCTTT.

The chain recombines TRBV15 with TRBJ2-7; 9 nucleotides align to TRBD1. Per germline, CDR1 LNHNV and CDR2 YYDKDF (reference sequence). This CDR3 is built from 17 residues. After removal of 1 base from V and 7 bases from J, the junction contained 14 bases not matched to a gene. This CDR3 is CATSRVGANRGRVEQYF. CDR3 nucleotide sequence: TGTGCCACCAGCAGAGTGGGGGCCAACAGGGGGCGCGTTGAGCAGTACTTC. The entire variable domain, with the rest obtained from reference TRBV15 and TRBJ2-7, is as follows: DAMVIQNPRYQVTQFGKPVTLSCSQTLNHNVMYWYQQKSSQAPKLLFHYYDKDFNNEADTPDNFQSRRPNTSFCFLDIRSPGLGDTAMYLCATSRVGANRGRVEQYFGPGTRLTVT.

The chain combines TRBV5-4 with TRBJ1-2; TRBD1 aligns across 9 bases. Germline trimming cut 0 bases from V and 4 bases from J; bases unmatched to any gene: 4. Germline V lookup: CDR1 SGHNT, CDR2 YYREEE (reference sequence). There are 15 residues in the CDR3. The CDR3 here is CASSLDTGGGYGYTF. The DNA for the CDR3 is TGTGCCAGCAGCTTGGACACAGGGGGCGGCTATGGCTACACCTTC.

In this sample, this clone turned up a few times. J is TRBJ2-3 and V is TRBV7-3, with 12 bases identical to TRBD2. Trimming cost V 5 bases and J 2 bases; bases outside gene matches: 8. Per the germline V gene, CDR1 is SGHTA and CDR2 is FQGTGA. This CDR3 comprises 17 residues. CDR3 sequence (DNA): TGTGCCAGCAGCCTCTCCGGACTAGCGGGGACCACAGATACGCAGTATTTT. It codes for CASSLSGLAGTTDTQYF.

The V call is TRBV11-2, the J call TRBJ2-5; TRBD1 matches 10 bases. Germline V lookup: CDR1 SGHAT, CDR2 FQNNGV. The CDR3 runs to 18 residues. V lost 1 base, J lost 0 bases, and 8 bases stayed unmatched. The CDR3 DNA is TGTGCCAGCAGCTTAGTTTCCAGACAGGGGGCTAACCAAGAGACCCAGTACTTC. This encodes CASSLVSRQGANQETQYF.

This clone was seen a single time. The chain is built from TRBV11-2 and TRBJ2-1, with D tentatively TRBD1 (6 bases). This CDR3 is built from 16 residues. V gave up 5 bases and J gave up 0 bases, with 14 bases separating them. Germline lookup yields CDR1 SGHAT and CDR2 FQNNGV. CDR3 amino acids: CASSPMRGSSYNEQFF. The CDR3 bases are TGTGCCAGCAGCCCCATGAGGGGGAGCTCCTACAATGAGCAGTTCTTC.

The rearrangement uses TRBV5-1 and TRBJ2-5, with TRBD1 identical over 10 bases. With V trimmed by 4 bases and J by 3 bases, 3 bases remained unmatched. Germline CDR1 is SGHRS and CDR2 is YFSETQ. The CDR3 totals 14 residues. This chain's CDR3 is CASSTGQGKETQYF. In DNA, the CDR3 is TGCGCCAGCAGCACGGGACAGGGGAAAGAGACCCAGTACTTC.

The chain has TRBV9 and TRBJ1-1; no firm D call. From germline, CDR1 is SGDLS and CDR2 YYNGEE. V lost 0 bases and J 1 base, leaving 13 bases between the germline ends. The CDR3 runs 16 residues. CDR3 amino acids: CASSVGFEGANTEAFF. In DNA, the CDR3 is TGTGCCAGCAGCGTAGGCTTCGAGGGTGCGAACACTGAAGCTTTCTTT. Variable domain in full (rest from reference TRBV9 and TRBJ1-1): DSGVTQTPKHLITATGQRVTLRCSPRSGDLSVYWYQQSLDQGLQFLIQYYNGEERAKGNILERFSAQQFPDLHSELNLSSLELGDSALYFCASSVGFEGANTEAFFGQGTRLTVV.

The chain joins TRBV7-9 to TRBJ1-2; D unresolved. V shed 3 bases and J shed 8 bases, with 7 bases lying between them. The CDR3 runs 11 residues. In germline, CDR1 is SEHNR, CDR2 FQNEAQ (reference sequence). The CDR3: CASSLQEGYTF. CDR3 DNA: TGTGCCAGCAGCTTGCAAGAGGGCTACACCTTC.

The chain recombines TRBV27 with TRBJ2-7; TRBD1 matches at 8 bases. CDR3 length: 13 amino acids. J was trimmed by 2 bases and V by 6 bases; bases with no gene match: 3. Germline CDR1 MNHEY, CDR2 SMNVEV (reference sequence). CDR3 coding DNA: TGTGCCAGCAGGGGGACAGGCGCCTACGAGCAGTACTTC. It encodes CASRGTGAYEQYF.

This clone has only a few counts. V usage is TRBV30 and J usage is TRBJ1-2, with D unclear. The germline gives CDR1 GTSNPN, CDR2 SVGIG (reference sequence). The CDR3 sequence is 11 residues long. Trimming took off 5 bases at V and 2 bases at J, with 6 bases between the two ends. The CDR3 protein is CAWEANYGYTF. CDR3 coding DNA: TGTGCCTGGGAAGCCAACTATGGCTACACCTTC.

V and J are TRBV9 and TRBJ2-7, with 11 bases matching TRBD2. Germline CDR1 is SGDLS and CDR2 is YYNGEE. Germline trimming cut 4 bases from V and 1 base from J; bases unmatched to any gene: 4. This CDR3 contains 15 residues. CDR3 protein: CASSSSSGRSYEQYF. CDR3 DNA: TGTGCCAGCAGCTCCTCTAGCGGGAGGTCCTACGAGCAGTACTTC.

The chain joins TRBV10-2 to TRBJ1-5, with 8 bases identical to TRBD1. The germline gives CDR1 WSHSY, CDR2 SAAADI. CDR3 length equals 14 residues. With 4 bases clipped from V and 9 bases from J, the junction kept 8 bases outside the gene matches. CDR3 in DNA: TGCGCCAGCAGTGGAGGTTCAGGGGGCCCGCCCCAGCATTTT. Protein sequence: CASSGGSGGPPQHF.

This clone has a handful of counts. The chain carries TRBV9 and TRBJ2-6; 15 positions match TRBD2. The V gene's germline CDR1 is SGDLS and CDR2 YYNGEE. V shed 3 bases, J shed 4 bases, and the junction held 11 bases outside the gene matches. CDR3 size: 20 residues. CDR3 protein: CASSAGLAGGSYAGANVLTF. CDR3 bases: TGTGCCAGCAGCGCCGGACTAGCGGGAGGGTCGTACGCCGGGGCCAACGTCCTGACTTTC.

This clone was picked up a small number of times. The gene calls are TRBV6-4 and TRBJ2-1; 14 nucleotides match TRBD2. CDR1 and CDR2 from the germline V gene are MRHNA and SNTAGT. This CDR3 comprises 15 residues. The ends lost 4 bases at V and 9 bases at J; junction bases unmatched: 5. CDR3 sequence reads: CASSGLAGGVSEQFF. The CDR3, as DNA: TGTGCCAGCAGTGGACTAGCGGGAGGGGTTAGTGAGCAGTTCTTC.

A word on this clone: The same CDR3 arises from other DNA sequences in this sample as well. This chain joins TRBV30 and TRBJ2-5, with D unclear. The CDR3 extends over 11 amino acids. The germline V gene encodes CDR1 GTSNPN and CDR2 SVGIG (reference sequence). V lost 3 bases to trimming and J lost 5 bases, with 7 bases between them. CDR3 DNA: TGTGCCTGGAGCACCCGGGAGACCCAGTACTTC. Its translation is CAWSTRETQYF.

The chain combines TRBV30 with TRBJ1-2; D is unresolved. CDR3 size: 14 residues. V was clipped by 0 bases and J by 8 bases, with 16 bases between them. Germline values: CDR1 GTSNPN, CDR2 SVGIG (reference sequence). This chain's CDR3 is CAWSVLRSSGGYTF. CDR3 sequence (DNA): TGTGCCTGGAGTGTACTGCGTTCGAGCGGGGGCTACACCTTC.

The J gene is TRBJ2-7, the V gene TRBV18, with a possible D match to TRBD2 (5 bases). The CDR3 is made up of 15 amino acids. V gave up 0 bases and J gave up 3 bases, with 12 bases separating them. Per germline, CDR1 KGHSH and CDR2 LQKENI. The CDR3 nucleotides read TGTGCCAGCTCACCACCATCGGGGTCTAACTACGAGCAGTACTTC. It specifies CASSPPSGSNYEQYF. Complete variable domain (other parts from reference TRBV18 and TRBJ2-7): NAGVMQNPRHLVRRRGQEARLRCSPMKGHSHVYWYRQLPEEGLKFMVYLQKENIIDESGMPKERFSAEFPKEGPSILRIQQVVRGDSAAYFCASSPPSGSNYEQYFGPGTRLTVT.

This clone occurred a few times. The rearrangement uses TRBV7-2 and TRBJ2-1; 9 bases match TRBD1. CDR1 is SGHTA, CDR2 FQGNSA, per germline. V trimming: 2 bases; J trimming: 5 bases; junction bases outside the gene matches: 4. There are 15 residues in the CDR3. The CDR3 spells CASSLMGQGNNEQFF. The CDR3 region has the DNA TGTGCCAGCAGCTTAATGGGACAGGGTAACAATGAGCAGTTCTTC.

The chain is built from TRBV11-2 and TRBJ2-3; D is unclear. Between the trimmed V and J ends, which lost 2 bases and 6 bases, there was a span of 6 bases. The CDR3 consists of 12 residues. Germline assignment: CDR1 SGHAT and CDR2 FQNNGV. CDR3 sequence: CASSLSIDTQYF. The CDR3, as DNA: TGTGCCAGCAGCTTAAGCATCGATACGCAGTATTTT.

This chain connects TRBV18 to TRBJ2-7, with TRBD1 as a possible D gene (6 bases). V lost 2 bases and J lost 1, with 9 bases in between. The CDR3 is 14 residues long. Germline V lookup: CDR1 KGHSH, CDR2 LQKENI. The CDR3 DNA reads TGTGCCAGCTCACCATGGGACAAGTCCTACGAGCAGTACTTC. This sequence encodes CASSPWDKSYEQYF.

This clone has a handful of counts. Other DNA sequences within the sample encode an identical CDR3. The rearrangement links TRBV29-1 to TRBJ2-7, with 9 bases fitting TRBD1. Germline CDR1 SQVTM, CDR2 ANQGSEA. The CDR3 runs 12 residues. Trimming took 7 bases from V and 4 from J; bases not matched to a gene: 5. This CDR3 is CSAGTGLYEQYF. CDR3 nucleotide sequence: TGCAGCGCCGGGACAGGGCTGTACGAGCAGTACTTC.

This clone was detected only a few times. The chain joins TRBV7-9 to TRBJ1-2; D unclear. Germline lookup yields CDR1 SEHNR and CDR2 FQNEAQ (reference sequence). Trimming took off 4 bases at V and 2 bases at J, with 8 bases between the two ends. This CDR3 is 13 amino acids long. The DNA of the CDR3 is TGTGCCAGCAGCTCCCCCCCGAACTATGGCTACACCTTC. Protein: CASSSPPNYGYTF.

V is TRBV6-5 and J is TRBJ1-1, with 7 positions matching TRBD1. Trimming removed 0 bases from V and 2 bases from J; junction bases left unmatched: 3. The CDR3 runs 15 residues. CDR1 and CDR2 from the germline V gene are MNHEY and SVGAGI. In DNA form, the CDR3 reads TGTGCCAGCAGTTACTCGGGGACAGCTAACACTGAAGCTTTCTTT. Encoded protein: CASSYSGTANTEAFF.